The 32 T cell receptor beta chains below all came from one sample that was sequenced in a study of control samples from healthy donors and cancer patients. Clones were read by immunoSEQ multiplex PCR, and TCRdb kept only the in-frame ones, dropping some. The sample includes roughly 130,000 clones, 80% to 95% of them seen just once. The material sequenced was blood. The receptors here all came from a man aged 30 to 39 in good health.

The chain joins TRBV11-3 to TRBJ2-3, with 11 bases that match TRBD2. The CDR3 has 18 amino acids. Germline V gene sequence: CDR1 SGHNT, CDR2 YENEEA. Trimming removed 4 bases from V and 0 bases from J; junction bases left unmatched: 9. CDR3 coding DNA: TGTGCCAGCAGCTCGTTCACTAGCGGGAGAACTAGCACAGATACGCAGTATTTT. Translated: CASSSFTSGRTSTDTQYF.

The CDR3 is CASSFPSGQPQHF. The CDR3 DNA sequence: TGTGCCAGCAGCTTTCCCAGTGGACAGCCCCAGCATTTT. The chain links TRBV7-9 to TRBJ1-5; D is undetermined. Trimming shortened V by 3 bases and J by 7 bases, and 10 bases separated the two germline ends. The length of the CDR3 is 13 residues. CDR1 and CDR2 from the germline V gene are SEHNR and FQNEAQ (reference sequence).

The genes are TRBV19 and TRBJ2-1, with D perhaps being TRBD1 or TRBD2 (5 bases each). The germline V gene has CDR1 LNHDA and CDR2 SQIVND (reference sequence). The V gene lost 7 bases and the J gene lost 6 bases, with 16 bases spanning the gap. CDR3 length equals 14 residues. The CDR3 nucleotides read TGTGCCAGTACACCCCGGGGCCGGGTCAATGAGCAGTTCTTC. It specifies CASTPRGRVNEQFF. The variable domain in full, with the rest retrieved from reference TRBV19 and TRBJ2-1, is DGGITQSPKYLFRKEGQNVTLSCEQNLNHDAMYWYRQDPGQGLRLIYYSQIVNDFQKGDIAEGYSVSREKKESFPLTVTSAQKNPTAFYLCASTPRGRVNEQFFGPGTRLTVL.

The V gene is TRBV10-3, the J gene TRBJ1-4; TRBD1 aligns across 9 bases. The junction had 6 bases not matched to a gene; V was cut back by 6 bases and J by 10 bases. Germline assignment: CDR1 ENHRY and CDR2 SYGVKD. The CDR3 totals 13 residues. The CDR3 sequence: CAISWDREGKLFF. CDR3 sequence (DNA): TGTGCCATCAGCTGGGACAGGGAAGGAAAACTGTTTTTT.

CDR3 region: CASSFSGYNSPLHF. The CDR3 bases are TGTGCCAGCAGTTTTTCGGGCTATAATTCACCCCTCCACTTT. This chain links TRBV28 with TRBJ1-6; no clear D. Per germline, CDR1 MDHEN and CDR2 SYDVKM. The CDR3 consists of 14 residues. The V end was cut by 3 bases, the J end by 3 bases, with 6 bases between.

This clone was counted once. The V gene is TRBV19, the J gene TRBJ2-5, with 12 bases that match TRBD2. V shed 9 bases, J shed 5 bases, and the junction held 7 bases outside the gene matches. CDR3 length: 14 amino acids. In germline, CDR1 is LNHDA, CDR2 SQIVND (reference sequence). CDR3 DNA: TGTGCCAGCACTAGCGGGAGGAAAGGGGAGACCCAGTACTTC. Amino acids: CASTSGRKGETQYF.

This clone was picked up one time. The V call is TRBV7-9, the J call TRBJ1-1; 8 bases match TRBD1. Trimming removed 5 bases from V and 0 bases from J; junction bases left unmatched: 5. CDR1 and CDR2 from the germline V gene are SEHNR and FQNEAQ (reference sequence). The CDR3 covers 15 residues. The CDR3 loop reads CASSPRTGMNTEAFF. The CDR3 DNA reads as TGTGCCAGCAGCCCGCGGACAGGGATGAACACTGAAGCTTTCTTT.

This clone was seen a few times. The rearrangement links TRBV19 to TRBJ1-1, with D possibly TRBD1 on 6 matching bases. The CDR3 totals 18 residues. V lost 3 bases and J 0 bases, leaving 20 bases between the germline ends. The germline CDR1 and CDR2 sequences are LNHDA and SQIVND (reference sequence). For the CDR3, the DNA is TGTGCCAGTAGTATTTGGTCGGGGGGCGCGTTTATGAACACTGAAGCTTTCTTT. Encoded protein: CASSIWSGGAFMNTEAFF.

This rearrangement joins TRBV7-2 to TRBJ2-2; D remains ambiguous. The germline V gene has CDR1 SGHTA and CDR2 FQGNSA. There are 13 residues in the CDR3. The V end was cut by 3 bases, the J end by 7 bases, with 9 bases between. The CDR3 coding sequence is TGTGCCAGCAGCTTGCCCGTTGACGGGGAGCTGTTTTTT. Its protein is CASSLPVDGELFF.

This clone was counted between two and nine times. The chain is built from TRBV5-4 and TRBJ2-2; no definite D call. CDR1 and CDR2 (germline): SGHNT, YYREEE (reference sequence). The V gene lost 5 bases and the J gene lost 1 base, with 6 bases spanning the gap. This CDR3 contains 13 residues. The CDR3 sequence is CASSSGNTGELFF. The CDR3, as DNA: TGTGCCAGCAGTTCGGGGAACACCGGGGAGCTGTTTTTT.

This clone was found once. DNA of the CDR3: TGTGCCAGCAGTATCCTAGCGGGCACAGATACGCAGTATTTT. This sequence encodes CASSILAGTDTQYF. The chain employs TRBV2 and TRBJ2-3, with 7 bases fitting TRBD2. The trim removed 5 bases at V and 1 base at J, leaving 3 bases unmatched. This CDR3 has 14 residues. CDR1 and CDR2 from the germline V gene are SNHLY and FYNNEI.

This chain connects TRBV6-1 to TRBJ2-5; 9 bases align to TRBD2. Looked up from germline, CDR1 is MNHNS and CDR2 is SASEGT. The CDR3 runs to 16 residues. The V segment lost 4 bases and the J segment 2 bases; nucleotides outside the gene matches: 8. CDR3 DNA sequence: TGTGCCAGCAGTGGCGGGACTAGCAGACGACAAGAGACCCAGTACTTC. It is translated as CASSGGTSRRQETQYF.

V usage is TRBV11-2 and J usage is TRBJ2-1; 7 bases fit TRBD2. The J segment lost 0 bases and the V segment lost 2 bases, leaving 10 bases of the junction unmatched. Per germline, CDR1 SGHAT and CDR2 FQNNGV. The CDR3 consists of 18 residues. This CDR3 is CASSLRGLAVSSYNEQFF. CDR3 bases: TGTGCCAGCAGCTTACGCGGGCTAGCGGTAAGCTCCTACAATGAGCAGTTCTTC.

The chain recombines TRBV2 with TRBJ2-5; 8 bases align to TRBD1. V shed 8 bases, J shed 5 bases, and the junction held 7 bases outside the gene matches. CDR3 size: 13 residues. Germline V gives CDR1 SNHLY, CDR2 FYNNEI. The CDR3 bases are TGTGCCAGCGCCGGGACAGGCGTGGAGACCCAGTACTTC. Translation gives CASAGTGVETQYF. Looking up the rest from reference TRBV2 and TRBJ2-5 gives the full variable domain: EPEVTQTPSHQVTQMGQEVILRCVPISNHLYFYWYRQILGQKVEFLVSFYNNEISEKSEIFDDQFSVERPDGSNFTLKIRSTKLEDSAMYFCASAGTGVETQYFGPGTRLLVL.

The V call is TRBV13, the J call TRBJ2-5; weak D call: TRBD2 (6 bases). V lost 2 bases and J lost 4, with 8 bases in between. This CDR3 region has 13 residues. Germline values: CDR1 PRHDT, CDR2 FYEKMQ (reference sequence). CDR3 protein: CASSLTAGETQYF. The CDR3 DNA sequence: TGTGCCAGCAGCTTAACAGCGGGAGAGACCCAGTACTTC.

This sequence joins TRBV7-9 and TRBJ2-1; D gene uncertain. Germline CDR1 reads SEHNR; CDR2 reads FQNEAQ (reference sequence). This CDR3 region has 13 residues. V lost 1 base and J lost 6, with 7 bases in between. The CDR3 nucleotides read TGTGCCAGCAGCTTAGGACCCGTCAATGAGCAGTTCTTC. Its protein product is CASSLGPVNEQFF.

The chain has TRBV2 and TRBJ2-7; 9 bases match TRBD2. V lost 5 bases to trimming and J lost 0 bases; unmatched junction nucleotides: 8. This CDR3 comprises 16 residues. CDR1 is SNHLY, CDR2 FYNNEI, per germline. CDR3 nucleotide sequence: TGTGCCAGCAGTCCTCGGACTAGCGATAGCTCCTACGAGCAGTACTTC. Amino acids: CASSPRTSDSSYEQYF.

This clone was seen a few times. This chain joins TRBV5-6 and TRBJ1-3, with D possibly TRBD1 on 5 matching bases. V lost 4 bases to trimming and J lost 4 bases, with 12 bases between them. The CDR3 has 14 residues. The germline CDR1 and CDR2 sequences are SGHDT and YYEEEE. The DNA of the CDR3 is TGTGCCAGCAGCATCAGGGCGGCCGGAAACACCATATATTTT. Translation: CASSIRAAGNTIYF. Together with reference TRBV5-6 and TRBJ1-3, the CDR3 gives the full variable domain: DAGVTQSPTHLIKTRGQQVTLRCSPKSGHDTVSWYQQALGQGPQFIFQYYEEEERQRGNFPDRFSGHQFPNYSSELNVNALLLGDSALYLCASSIRAAGNTIYFGEGSWLTVV.

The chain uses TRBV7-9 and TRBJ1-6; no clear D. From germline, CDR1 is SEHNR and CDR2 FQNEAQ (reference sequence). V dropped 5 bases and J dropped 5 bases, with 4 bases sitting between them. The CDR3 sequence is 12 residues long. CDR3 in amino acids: CASSQNNSPLHF. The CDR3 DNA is TGTGCCAGCAGCCAAAATAATTCACCCCTCCACTTT.

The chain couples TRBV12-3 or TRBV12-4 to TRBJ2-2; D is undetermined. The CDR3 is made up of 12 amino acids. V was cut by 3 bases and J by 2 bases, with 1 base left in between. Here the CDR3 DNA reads TGTGCCAGCAGTTTTAACACCGGGGAGCTGTTTTTT. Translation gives CASSFNTGELFF.

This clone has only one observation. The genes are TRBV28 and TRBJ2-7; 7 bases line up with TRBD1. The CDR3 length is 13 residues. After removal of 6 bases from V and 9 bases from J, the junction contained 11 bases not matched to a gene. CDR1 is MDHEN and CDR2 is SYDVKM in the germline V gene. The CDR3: CASSWDSRFGQYF. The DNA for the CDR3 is TGTGCCAGCAGCTGGGACAGCCGCTTCGGGCAGTACTTC. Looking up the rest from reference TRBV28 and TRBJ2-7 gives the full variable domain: DVKVTQSSRYLVKRTGEKVFLECVQDMDHENMFWYRQDPGLGLRLIYFSYDVKMKEKGDIPEGYSVSREKKERFSLILESASTNQTSMYLCASSWDSRFGQYFGPGTRLTVT.

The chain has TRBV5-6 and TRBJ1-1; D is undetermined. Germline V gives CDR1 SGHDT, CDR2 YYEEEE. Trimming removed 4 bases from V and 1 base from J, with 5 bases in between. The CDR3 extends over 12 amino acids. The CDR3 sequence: CASSKGNTEAFF. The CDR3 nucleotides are TGTGCCAGCAGCAAGGGGAACACTGAAGCTTTCTTT.

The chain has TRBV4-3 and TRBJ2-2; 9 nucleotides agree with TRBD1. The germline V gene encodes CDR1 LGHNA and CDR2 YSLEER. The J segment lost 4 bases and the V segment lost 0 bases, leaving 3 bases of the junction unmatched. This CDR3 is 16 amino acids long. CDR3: CASSQETGGFTGELFF. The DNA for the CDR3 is TGCGCCAGCAGCCAAGAAACAGGGGGCTTCACCGGGGAGCTGTTTTTT.

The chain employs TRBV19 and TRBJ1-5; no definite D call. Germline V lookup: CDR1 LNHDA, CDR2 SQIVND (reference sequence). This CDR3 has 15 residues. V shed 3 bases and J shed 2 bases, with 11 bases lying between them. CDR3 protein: CASSIRGAGNQPQHF. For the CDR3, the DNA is TGTGCCAGTAGTATTCGGGGTGCGGGCAATCAGCCCCAGCATTTT.

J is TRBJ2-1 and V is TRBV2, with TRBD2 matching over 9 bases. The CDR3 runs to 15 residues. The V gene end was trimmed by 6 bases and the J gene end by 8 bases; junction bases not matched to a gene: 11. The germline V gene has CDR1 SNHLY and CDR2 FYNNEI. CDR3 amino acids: CASRRTSANFDEQFF. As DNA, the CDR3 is TGTGCCAGCAGGAGGACTAGCGCTAACTTCGATGAGCAGTTCTTC.

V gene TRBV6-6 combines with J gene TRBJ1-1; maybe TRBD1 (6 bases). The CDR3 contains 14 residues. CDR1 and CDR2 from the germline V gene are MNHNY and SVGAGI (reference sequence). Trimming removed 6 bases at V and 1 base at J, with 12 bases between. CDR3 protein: CASRLGQKNTEAFF. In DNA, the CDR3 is TGTGCCAGCAGACTAGGACAGAAGAACACTGAAGCTTTCTTT.

The chain's CDR3 is CASSQDPPSYWRNTQYF. The CDR3 DNA reads TGTGCCAGCAGCCAGGACCCCCCTTCATACTGGAGGAATACGCAGTATTTT. V is TRBV4-2 and J is TRBJ2-3, with D tentatively TRBD2 (5 bases). The V end lost 3 bases, the J end lost 7 bases, and 23 bases lay between the germline ends. The CDR3 totals 17 residues. Germline V gene data show CDR1 as LGHNA and CDR2 as YNFKEQ.

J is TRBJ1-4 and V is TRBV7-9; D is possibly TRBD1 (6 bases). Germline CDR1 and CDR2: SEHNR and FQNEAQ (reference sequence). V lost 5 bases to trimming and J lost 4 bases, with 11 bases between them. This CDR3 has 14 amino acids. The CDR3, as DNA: TGTGCCAGCAGCCGCGGACAGTATAATGAAAAACTGTTTTTT. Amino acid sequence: CASSRGQYNEKLFF.

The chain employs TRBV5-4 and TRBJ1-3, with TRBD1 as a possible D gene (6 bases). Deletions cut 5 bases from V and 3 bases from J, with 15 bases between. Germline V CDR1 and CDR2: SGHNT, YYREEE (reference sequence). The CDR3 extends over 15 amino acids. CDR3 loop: CASSNNRDHGNTIYF. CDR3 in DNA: TGTGCCAGCAGTAATAACAGGGATCATGGAAACACCATATATTTT.

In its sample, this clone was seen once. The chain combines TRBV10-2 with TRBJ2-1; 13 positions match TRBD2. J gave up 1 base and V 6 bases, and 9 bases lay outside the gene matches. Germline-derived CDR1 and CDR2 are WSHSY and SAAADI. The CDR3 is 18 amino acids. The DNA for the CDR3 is TGCGCCAGCAGGCAACTAGCGGGAGGGAGTGGGTCCTACAATGAGCAGTTCTTC. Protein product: CASRQLAGGSGSYNEQFF.

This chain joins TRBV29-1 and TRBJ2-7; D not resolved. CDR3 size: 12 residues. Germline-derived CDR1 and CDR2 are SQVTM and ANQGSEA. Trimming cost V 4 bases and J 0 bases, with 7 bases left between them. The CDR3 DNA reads TGCAGCGTTGGAGGCAGCTCCTACGAGCAGTACTTC. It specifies CSVGGSSYEQYF.

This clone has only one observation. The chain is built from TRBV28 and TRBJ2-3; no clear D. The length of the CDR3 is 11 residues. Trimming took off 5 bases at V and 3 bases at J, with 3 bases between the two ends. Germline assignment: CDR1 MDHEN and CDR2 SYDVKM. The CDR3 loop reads CASSATDTQYF. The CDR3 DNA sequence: TGTGCCAGCAGTGCAACAGATACGCAGTATTTT.